This is a list of T cell receptor beta chains from one sample in a study of T cells in Graves' hyperthyroidism and ophthalmopathy. In TCRdb, the multiplex PCR reads were re-called with MiXCR into one record per CDR3 protein. The sample holds about 480,000 distinct CDR3 sequences; around a quarter are singletons and the top ten take about 10%. Sequencing was done on a sample of blood. The receptors stem from a woman aged 30 to 39 with Graves' ophthalmopathy. CDR3s include the opening cysteine and the closing phenylalanine or tryptophan. A D gene is named only where the DNA matches it firmly. Rows give clone size only sometimes, using once, few, many, or a class for an expanded clone.

clone_size: few
cdr3_length: 13
v_call: TRBV9
d_call: -
j_call: TRBJ2-5
cdr3_aa: CASSRHTQETQYF
cdr3_nt: TGTGCCAGCAGCCGACACACGCAAGAGACCCAGTACTTC

clone_size: -
cdr3_length: 13
v_call: TRBV24-1
d_call: -
j_call: TRBJ1-1
cdr3_aa: CATQAQPNTEAFF
cdr3_nt: TGTGCCACCCAGGCGCAACCTAACACTGAAGCTTTCTTT

clone_size: -
cdr3_length: 15
v_call: TRBV2
d_call: TRBD1
j_call: TRBJ2-7
cdr3_aa: CASSARRQGTDEQYF
cdr3_nt: TGTGCCAGCAGTGCTCGACGACAGGGGACGGACGAGCAGTACTTC

clone_size: many
cdr3_length: 15
v_call: TRBV28
d_call: -
j_call: TRBJ2-2
cdr3_aa: CASSPRLENTGELFF
cdr3_nt: TGTGCCAGCAGTCCGAGACTAGAAAACACCGGGGAGCTGTTTTTT

clone_size: -
cdr3_length: 13
v_call: TRBV12-3/TRBV12-4
d_call: -
j_call: TRBJ2-2
cdr3_aa: CASTIFEGGELFF
cdr3_nt: TGTGCCAGCACCATTTTCGAGGGCGGGGAGCTGTTTTTT

clone_size: few
cdr3_length: 15
v_call: TRBV7-2
d_call: TRBD1
j_call: TRBJ1-5
cdr3_aa: CASSSRDRGIWPQHF
cdr3_nt: TGTGCCAGCAGCTCCAGGGACAGGGGAATTTGGCCCCAGCATTTT

clone_size: -
cdr3_length: 11
v_call: TRBV20-1
d_call: -
j_call: TRBJ1-1
cdr3_aa: CSARPPFAAFF
cdr3_nt: TGCAGTGCTAGACCCCCTTTTGCAGCTTTCTTT

clone_size: -
cdr3_length: 15
v_call: TRBV28
d_call: -
j_call: TRBJ1-2
cdr3_aa: CASSLIGGAGYGYTF
cdr3_nt: TGTGCCAGCAGTTTAATCGGGGGCGCGGGCTATGGCTACACCTTC

clone_size: many
cdr3_length: 15
v_call: TRBV19
d_call: -
j_call: TRBJ2-7
cdr3_aa: CASSIRMGQDYEQYF
cdr3_nt: TGTGCCAGTAGTATCCGCATGGGACAAGACTACGAGCAGTACTTC

clone_size: -
cdr3_length: 15
v_call: TRBV19
d_call: -
j_call: TRBJ2-6
cdr3_aa: CASKQQVAGANVLTF
cdr3_nt: TGTGCCAGTAAACAGCAGGTGGCTGGGGCCAACGTCCTGACTTTC

clone_size: many
cdr3_length: 17
v_call: TRBV11-2
d_call: TRBD1
j_call: TRBJ2-7
cdr3_aa: CASSLGQGHGIGYEQYF
cdr3_nt: TGTGCCAGCAGCTTGGGACAGGGACACGGGATCGGCTACGAGCAGTACTTC

clone_size: few
cdr3_length: 15
v_call: TRBV4-2
d_call: -
j_call: TRBJ1-2
cdr3_aa: CASSRLRGTNYGYTF
cdr3_nt: TGTGCCAGCAGCCGCTTGAGAGGAACTAACTATGGCTACACCTTC

clone_size: few
cdr3_length: 15
v_call: TRBV6-2/TRBV6-3
d_call: -
j_call: TRBJ1-1
cdr3_aa: CASLGSLGTNTEAFF
cdr3_nt: TGTGCCAGCCTTGGGTCACTGGGAACGAACACTGAAGCTTTCTTT

clone_size: -
cdr3_length: 14
v_call: TRBV6-4
d_call: -
j_call: TRBJ2-2
cdr3_aa: CASSDGSETGELFF
cdr3_nt: TGTGCCAGCAGTGACGGCTCCGAGACCGGGGAGCTGTTTTTT

clone_size: many
cdr3_length: 15
v_call: TRBV19
d_call: TRBD1
j_call: TRBJ2-7
cdr3_aa: CASSEHWDRSYEQYF
cdr3_nt: TGTGCCAGTAGCGAGCACTGGGACAGATCCTACGAGCAGTACTTC

clone_size: few
cdr3_length: 17
v_call: TRBV27
d_call: TRBD2
j_call: TRBJ2-5
cdr3_aa: CASSLITSGGAVETQYF
cdr3_nt: TGTGCCAGCAGCTTAATCACTAGCGGGGGGGCCGTCGAGACCCAGTACTTC